Shown below are 19 T cell receptor beta chains from a single sample sequenced in a study of T cells in tuberculosis. After thawing and overnight rest, PBMC were stained with GMM-loaded CD1B tetramer, viability dye and anti-CD3 for sorting. The CD1B tetramers carried C32 glucose monomycolate purified from Rhodococcus equi. Libraries were prepared by immunoSEQ multiplex PCR; TCRdb keeps only in-frame clonotypes and omits some of them. The table has 70,000 to 95,000 clones, roughly 88% seen once; the top ten hold under 2.5%. Sequenced material: CD1b-GMM tetramer-negative cells sorted from PBMCs. The origin of the receptors is an adult woman with latent tuberculosis.

This chain links TRBV19 with TRBJ2-3, with D tentatively TRBD1 (6 bases). CDR1 and CDR2 (germline): LNHDA, SQIVND (reference sequence). V was trimmed by 3 bases and J by 1 base, leaving 14 bases between them. This CDR3 is built from 16 residues. CDR3 in amino acids: CASSIMGAGGTDTQYF. CDR3 nucleotide sequence: TGTGCCAGTAGTATCATGGGGGCCGGGGGCACAGATACGCAGTATTTT.

This chain uses TRBV10-3 with TRBJ1-2; 7 bases line up with TRBD1. This CDR3 is 15 amino acids long. Germline CDR1 is ENHRY and CDR2 is SYGVKD. Trimming at V came to 7 bases and at J to 3 bases, leaving 11 bases not matched to a gene. The CDR3 region is CAINGRGTHHYGYTF. CDR3 nucleotides: TGTGCCATCAATGGCAGGGGGACCCACCACTATGGCTACACCTTC.

The gene calls are TRBV6-5 and TRBJ2-5, with a possible D match to TRBD1 (6 bases). From germline, CDR1 is MNHEY and CDR2 SVGAGI. There are 16 residues in the CDR3. Trimming took off 0 bases at V and 1 base at J, with 12 bases between the two ends. Written as DNA, the CDR3 is TGTGCCAGCAGTTACTCAAGCAGGGGTAGCCAAGAGACCCAGTACTTC. Protein: CASSYSSRGSQETQYF.

The chain links TRBV7-3 to TRBJ1-1; TRBD1 matches 7 bases. Per the germline V gene, CDR1 is SGHTA and CDR2 is FQGTGA. Trimming at V came to 2 bases and at J to 6 bases, leaving 9 bases not matched to a gene. The CDR3 runs to 15 residues. The CDR3 bases are TGTGCCAGCAGCTTAGGTACAGGGGAAGGGTCTGAAGCTTTCTTT. Its translation: CASSLGTGEGSEAFF.

This chain uses TRBV10-3 with TRBJ2-1, with TRBD1 identical over 7 bases. This CDR3 has 24 residues. Germline lookup yields CDR1 ENHRY and CDR2 SYGVKD. V lost 4 bases to trimming and J lost 4 bases; unmatched junction nucleotides: 34. The CDR3 region has the DNA TGTGCCATCAGTGTGATTGAAGGGGGACACCGGATCGTGGACGATCGGGACAGTTACAATGAGCAGTTCTTC. Its translation is CAISVIEGGHRIVDDRDSYNEQFF.

The rearrangement links TRBV7-2 to TRBJ2-7; TRBD2 is a possible D gene (5 bases). V was pared by 1 base and J by 4 bases, with 5 bases between. The CDR3 length is 12 residues. The germline V gene encodes CDR1 SGHTA and CDR2 FQGNSA. CDR3 region: CASSLGTYEQYF. The CDR3 DNA reads TGTGCCAGCAGCTTAGGGACTTACGAGCAGTACTTC. The entire variable domain, with the rest obtained from reference TRBV7-2 and TRBJ2-7, is as follows: GAGVSQSPSNKVTEKGKDVELRCDPISGHTALYWYRQSLGQGLEFLIYFQGNSAPDKSGLPSDRFSAERTGGSVSTLTIQRTQQEDSAVYLCASSLGTYEQYFGPGTRLTVT.

This chain uses TRBV7-6 with TRBJ2-5; 12 nucleotides agree with TRBD2. The J call is in doubt because the DNA end fits TRBJ2-7 better. This CDR3 is built from 16 residues. Germline loops: CDR1 SGHVS, CDR2 FNYEAQ. The CDR3 loop reads CASSLEGTSGSYEQYF. DNA of the CDR3: TGTGCCAGCAGCTTAGAAGGGACTAGCGGGTCCTACGAGCAGTACTTC.

This chain connects TRBV10-2 to TRBJ2-1; TRBD2 matches at 12 bases. Germline V gene lookup returns CDR1 WSHSY and CDR2 SAAADI. Trimming removed 6 bases from V and 5 bases from J; junction bases left unmatched: 5. The CDR3 is 15 residues long. The CDR3 sequence is CASSELAGGHNEQFF. In nucleotides, the CDR3 is TGCGCCAGCAGCGAACTAGCGGGGGGTCACAATGAGCAGTTCTTC.

The chain combines TRBV4-1 with TRBJ2-2; no firm D call. V lost 1 base to trimming and J lost 6 bases, with 3 bases between them. The germline V gene has CDR1 MGHRA and CDR2 YSYEKL. This CDR3 is 12 amino acids long. The CDR3 here is CASSQVSGELFF. CDR3 nucleotides: TGCGCCAGCAGCCAAGTCTCCGGGGAGCTGTTTTTT.

The V gene is TRBV13, the J gene TRBJ2-3, with 8 bases aligning to TRBD1. Germline assignment: CDR1 PRHDT and CDR2 FYEKMQ (reference sequence). The CDR3 runs 16 residues. J was trimmed by 5 bases and V by 5 bases; bases with no gene match: 12. This CDR3 reads CASSLPPGQGKDTQYF. The CDR3 DNA follows: TGTGCCAGCAGCCTCCCCCCCGGACAGGGAAAAGATACGCAGTATTTT.

The chain has TRBV5-1 and TRBJ2-1; possibly TRBD1 for D (5 bases). The V end was cut by 0 bases, the J end by 0 bases, with 13 bases between. The CDR3 length is 17 residues. CDR1 SGHRS and CDR2 YFSETQ come from the germline V gene. The CDR3 sequence: CASSLDRQDISYNEQFF. CDR3 nucleotide sequence: TGCGCCAGCAGCTTGGATCGCCAGGACATCTCCTACAATGAGCAGTTCTTC.

This clone is a singleton in its sample. The genes are TRBV6-5 and TRBJ2-7, with D perhaps matching TRBD1 (6 bases). The V end lost 2 bases, the J end lost 2 bases, and 16 bases lay between the germline ends. This CDR3 comprises 16 residues. Germline lookup yields CDR1 MNHEY and CDR2 SVGAGI. The CDR3, as DNA: TGTGCCAGCAGTTACCGTCCGATACAGGGTACCTACGAGCAGTACTTC. Its protein product is CASSYRPIQGTYEQYF.

This sequence joins TRBV27 and TRBJ2-7; maybe TRBD2 (5 bases). V was trimmed by 7 bases and J by 6 bases, leaving 13 bases between them. The CDR3 has 12 amino acids. Per germline, CDR1 MNHEY and CDR2 SMNVEV (reference sequence). The CDR3 here is CASTGGRGEQYF. The CDR3 nucleotides read TGTGCCAGCACCGGCGGGCGAGGCGAGCAGTACTTC.

The rearrangement uses TRBV7-9 and TRBJ2-2; D uncertain. Germline CDR1 is SEHNR and CDR2 is FQNEAQ (reference sequence). The germline V and J ends were trimmed by 1 base and 4 bases, with 22 bases remaining between them. The CDR3 extends over 19 amino acids. The CDR3 nucleotides are TGTGCCAGCAGCTTAGACGGCTTTGGCCTCAGACTCACCACCGGGGAGCTGTTTTTT. Residues: CASSLDGFGLRLTTGELFF.

V gene TRBV5-4 combines with J gene TRBJ1-1, with a tentative D call TRBD1 (6 bases). The CDR3 is 14 amino acids. The germline V and J ends were trimmed by 4 bases and 1 base, with 11 bases remaining between them. Germline V gives CDR1 SGHNT, CDR2 YYREEE (reference sequence). CDR3 DNA sequence: TGTGCCAGCAGCCCCGGGACAAGGAACACTGAAGCTTTCTTT. This sequence encodes CASSPGTRNTEAFF.

The rearrangement joins TRBV5-1 to TRBJ1-1; 9 positions match TRBD1. This CDR3 is 15 amino acids long. Germline V CDR1 and CDR2: SGHRS, YFSETQ. Trimming at V came to 0 bases and at J to 3 bases, leaving 3 bases not matched to a gene. CDR3 nucleotide sequence: TGCGCCAGCAGCTTGGGGGACAGGGAGGACACTGAAGCTTTCTTT. Its translation: CASSLGDREDTEAFF. Drawing the rest from reference TRBV5-1 and TRBJ1-1, the complete variable domain is KAGVTQTPRYLIKTRGQQVTLSCSPISGHRSVSWYQQTPGQGLQFLFEYFSETQRNKGNFPGRFSGRQFSNSRSEMNVSTLELGDSALYLCASSLGDREDTEAFFGQGTRLTVV.

The gene calls are TRBV5-1 and TRBJ2-3, with 15 positions matching TRBD2. CDR1 and CDR2 (germline): SGHRS, YFSETQ. The CDR3 has 17 amino acids. Unmatched junction bases numbered 6, after V lost 4 bases and J lost 3 bases. Here the CDR3 reads CASSRTSGGASTDTQYF. Written as DNA, the CDR3 is TGCGCCAGCAGCCGGACTAGCGGGGGGGCTAGTACAGATACGCAGTATTTT.

CDR3 bases: TGCGCCAGCAGCCCCAGCCCGGGACTTGTCTACGAGCAGTACTTC. The encoded protein is CASSPSPGLVYEQYF. The rearrangement uses TRBV5-1 and TRBJ2-7; weak D call: TRBD2 (6 bases). V was shortened by 4 bases and J by 3 bases, with 17 bases between the two germline ends. Germline V gene sequence: CDR1 SGHRS, CDR2 YFSETQ. The CDR3 sequence is 15 residues long.

This sequence joins TRBV5-4 and TRBJ1-2; perhaps TRBD1 as D (6 bases). The CDR3 totals 16 residues. From germline, CDR1 is SGHNT and CDR2 YYREEE (reference sequence). Trimming stripped 3 bases from V and 0 bases from J, with 15 bases between. CDR3 region: CASSWGGAGANYGYTF. Written as DNA, the CDR3 is TGTGCCAGCAGCTGGGGGGGGGCTGGAGCTAACTATGGCTACACCTTC.